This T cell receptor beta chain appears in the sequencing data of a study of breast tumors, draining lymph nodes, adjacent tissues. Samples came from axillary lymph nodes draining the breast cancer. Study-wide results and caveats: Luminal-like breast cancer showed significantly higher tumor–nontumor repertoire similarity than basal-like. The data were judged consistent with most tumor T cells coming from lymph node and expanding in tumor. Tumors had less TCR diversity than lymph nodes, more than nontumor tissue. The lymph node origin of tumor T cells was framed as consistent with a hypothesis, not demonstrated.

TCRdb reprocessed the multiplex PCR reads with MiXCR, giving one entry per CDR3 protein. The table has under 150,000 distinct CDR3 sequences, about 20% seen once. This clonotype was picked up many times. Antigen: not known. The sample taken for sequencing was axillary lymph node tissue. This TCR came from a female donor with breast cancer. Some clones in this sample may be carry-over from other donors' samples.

The CDR3 coding sequence is TGTGCCAGCAGAGAGCGACAGGGATGGACCGGGGAGCTGTTTTTT. Translating it yields CASRERQGWTGELFF. This chain links TRBV6-1 with TRBJ2-2; 7 nucleotides match TRBD1. This CDR3 comprises 15 residues. Trimming took 6 bases from V and 5 from J; bases not matched to a gene: 9. The germline V gene has CDR1 MNHNS and CDR2 SASEGT.